This is a list of T cell receptor beta chains from one sample in a study of response to subunit inactivated influenza vaccine. Each CDR3 protein is one row after TCRdb ran MiXCR on the RT-PCR reads. The profile covers about 520,000 distinct CDR3 sequences, with less than 7.5% appearing a single time and about 12% taken by the ten largest. The sequencing here drew on PBMCs from blood, taken approximately 25 months after vaccination. The receptors shown here come from a man between 45 and 75 years old who received an inactivated influenza vaccine. Both conserved end residues are part of each CDR3. The order of the fields is V gene, J gene, D gene, clone size, CDR3 DNA, CDR3 protein. A D gene is named only where the DNA matches it firmly. Part of the rows lack a size; the others show once, few, many or a class for expanded clones.

TRBV24-1	TRBJ1-6	NA	many	TGTGCCACCAGTGATACAAGGGATTCACCCCTCCACTTT	CATSDTRDSPLHF
TRBV29-1	TRBJ1-2	NA	NA	TGCAGCCCCGCAAGCAGGGGCCGATCCTACTATGGCTACACCTTC	CSPASRGRSYYGYTF
TRBV4-3	TRBJ2-2	NA	NA	TGCGCCAGCAGCCCGAACAGGGTATCAACCGGGGAGCTGTTTTTT	CASSPNRVSTGELFF
TRBV5-1	TRBJ2-3	TRBD1	many	TGTGCCAGCAGTTTAGGACAGGGTAACACAGATACGCAGTATTTT	CASSLGQGNTDTQYF
TRBV5-1	TRBJ1-1	NA	many	TGCGCCAGCAGCTTGGACGGATTATTGAACACTGAAGCTTTCTTT	CASSLDGLLNTEAFF
TRBV2	TRBJ2-2	TRBD1	NA	TGTGCCAGCACCCCGGGACAGGGTCGGACCGGGGAGCTGTTTTTT	CASTPGQGRTGELFF
TRBV2	TRBJ2-1	TRBD2	few	TGTGCCAGCAGTCGTGGAGCGGGGGGGCTCGATGAGCAGTTCTTC	CASSRGAGGLDEQFF
TRBV10-3	TRBJ2-2	NA	NA	TGTGCCGCGACGGAAAGGGTCGAAACCGGGGAGCTGTTTTTT	CAATERVETGELFF
TRBV20-1	TRBJ1-2	NA	NA	TGCAGTGCTAGCCCAAACTCCGGGACAACTGGCTACACCTTC	CSASPNSGTTGYTF
TRBV5-1	TRBJ1-6	NA	few	TGCGCCAGCAGCTTGGGGACAGATTCACCCCTCCACTTT	CASSLGTDSPLHF
TRBV28	TRBJ2-5	TRBD2	few	TGTGCCAGCATGACTAGCGGGGGGGCCGGGGAGACCCAGTACTTC	CASMTSGGAGETQYF
TRBV12-3/TRBV12-4	TRBJ2-4	TRBD2	many	TGTGCCAGCAGTTTAGGAGGGGCTAGCGGCAAAAACATTCAGTACTTC	CASSLGGASGKNIQYF
TRBV5-5	TRBJ2-7	TRBD2	NA	TGTGCCAGCAGCCCGGGACTAGCGGGAGCTTGGGAGCAGTACTTC	CASSPGLAGAWEQYF
TRBV20-1	TRBJ2-3	NA	few	TGCAGTGCTAGAGATCTGCCCGGGGAAGATACGCAGTATTTT	CSARDLPGEDTQYF
TRBV28	TRBJ1-3	NA	many	TGTGCCAGCAGTTTAGGGGGCCTCTCTGGAAACACCATATATTTT	CASSLGGLSGNTIYF
TRBV29-1	TRBJ2-5	NA	many	TGCAGCGTTGGACTGGGGAGCGAAGAGACCCAGTACTTC	CSVGLGSEETQYF
TRBV24-1	TRBJ2-3	TRBD2	NA	TGTGCCACCAGTGATTCGAAGCGGGAGGGCCTTGGAGATACGCAGTATTTT	CATSDSKREGLGDTQYF
TRBV4-2	TRBJ2-7	NA	once	TGTGCCAGCGGCCTGGGGCTCCACTACGAGCAGTACTTC	CASGLGLHYEQYF